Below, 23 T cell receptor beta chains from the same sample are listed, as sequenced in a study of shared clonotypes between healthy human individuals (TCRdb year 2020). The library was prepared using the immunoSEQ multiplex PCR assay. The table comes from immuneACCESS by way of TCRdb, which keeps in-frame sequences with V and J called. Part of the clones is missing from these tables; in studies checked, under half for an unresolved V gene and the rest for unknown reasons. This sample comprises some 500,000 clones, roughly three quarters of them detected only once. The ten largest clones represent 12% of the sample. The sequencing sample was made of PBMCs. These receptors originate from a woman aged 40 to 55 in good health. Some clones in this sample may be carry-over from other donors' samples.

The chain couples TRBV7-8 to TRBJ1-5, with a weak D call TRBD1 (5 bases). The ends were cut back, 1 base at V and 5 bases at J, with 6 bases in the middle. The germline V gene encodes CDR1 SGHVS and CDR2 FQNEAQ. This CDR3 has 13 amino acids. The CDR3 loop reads CASSLVGDQPQHF. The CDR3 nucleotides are TGTGCCAGCAGCTTAGTGGGGGATCAGCCCCAGCATTTT.

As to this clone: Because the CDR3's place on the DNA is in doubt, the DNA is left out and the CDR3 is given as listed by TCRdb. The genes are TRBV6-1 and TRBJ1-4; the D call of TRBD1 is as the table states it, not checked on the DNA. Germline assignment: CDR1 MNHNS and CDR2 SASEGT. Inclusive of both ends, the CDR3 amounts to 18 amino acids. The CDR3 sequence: CASSETLCSAGLMKNCFF.

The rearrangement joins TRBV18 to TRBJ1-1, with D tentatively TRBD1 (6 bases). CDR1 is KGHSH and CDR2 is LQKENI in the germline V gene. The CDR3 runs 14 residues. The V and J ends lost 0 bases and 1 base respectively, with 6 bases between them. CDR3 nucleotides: TGTGCCAGCTCACCACCGGGACAGAACACTGAAGCTTTCTTT. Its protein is CASSPPGQNTEAFF.

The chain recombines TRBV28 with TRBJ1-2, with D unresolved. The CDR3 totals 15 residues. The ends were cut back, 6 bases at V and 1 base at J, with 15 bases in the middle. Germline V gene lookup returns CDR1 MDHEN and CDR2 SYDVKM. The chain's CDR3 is CASSLYAGINYGYTF. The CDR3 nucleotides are TGTGCCAGCAGCCTATATGCCGGAATTAACTATGGCTACACCTTC.

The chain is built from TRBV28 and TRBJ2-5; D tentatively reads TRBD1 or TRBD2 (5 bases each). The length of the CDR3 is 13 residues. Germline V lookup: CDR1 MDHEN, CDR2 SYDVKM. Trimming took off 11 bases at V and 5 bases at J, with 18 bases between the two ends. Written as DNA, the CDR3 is TGTGCCGCGGGTCAGGCAGGGCCGGAGACCCAGTACTTC. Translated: CAAGQAGPETQYF.

The CDR3: CASSPGSGERDTQYF. The CDR3 DNA reads as TGTGCCAGCTCACCGGGTAGTGGGGAACGCGATACGCAGTATTTT. V gene TRBV18 combines with J gene TRBJ2-3; D unclear. The CDR3 has 15 amino acids. Trimming left V 3 bases short and J 6 bases short, with 16 bases between. The germline gives CDR1 KGHSH, CDR2 LQKENI.

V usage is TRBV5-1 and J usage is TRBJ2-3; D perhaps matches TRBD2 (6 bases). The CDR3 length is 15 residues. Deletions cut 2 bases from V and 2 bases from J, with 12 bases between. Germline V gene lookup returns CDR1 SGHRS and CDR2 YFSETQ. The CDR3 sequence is CASSFLATLTDTQYF. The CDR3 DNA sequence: TGCGCCAGCAGCTTCCTAGCGACCCTCACAGATACGCAGTATTTT.

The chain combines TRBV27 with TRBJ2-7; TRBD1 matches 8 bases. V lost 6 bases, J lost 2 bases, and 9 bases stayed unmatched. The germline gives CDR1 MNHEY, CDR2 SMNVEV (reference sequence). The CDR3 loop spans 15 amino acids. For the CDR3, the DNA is TGTGCCAGCAGCCCTCTCGGGACAGGAACCTACGAGCAGTACTTC. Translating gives CASSPLGTGTYEQYF.

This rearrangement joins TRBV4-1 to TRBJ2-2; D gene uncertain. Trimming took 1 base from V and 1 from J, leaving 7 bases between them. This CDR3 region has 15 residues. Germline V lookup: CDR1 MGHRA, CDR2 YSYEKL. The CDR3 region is CASSQVTRNTGELFF. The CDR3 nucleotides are TGCGCCAGCAGCCAAGTTACAAGGAACACCGGGGAGCTGTTTTTT.

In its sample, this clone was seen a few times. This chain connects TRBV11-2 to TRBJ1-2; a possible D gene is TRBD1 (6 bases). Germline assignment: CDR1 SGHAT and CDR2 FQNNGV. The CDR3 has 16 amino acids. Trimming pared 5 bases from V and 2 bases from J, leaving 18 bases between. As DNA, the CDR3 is TGTGCCAGCAGCCGAACATCCGGACAGCACAACTATGGCTACACCTTC. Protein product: CASSRTSGQHNYGYTF. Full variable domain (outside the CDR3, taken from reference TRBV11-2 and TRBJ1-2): EAGVAQSPRYKIIEKRQSVAFWCNPISGHATLYWYQQILGQGPKLLIQFQNNGVVDDSQLPKDRFSAERLKGVDSTLKIQPAKLEDSAVYLCASSRTSGQHNYGYTFGSGTRLTVV.

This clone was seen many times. Here the CDR3 reads CASSRGQGASNYGYTF. The DNA for the CDR3 is TGCGCCAGCAGCAGGGGACAGGGGGCGAGTAACTATGGCTACACCTTC. The rearrangement links TRBV5-1 to TRBJ1-2, with TRBD1 identical over 12 bases. This CDR3 has 16 amino acids. The J segment lost 1 base and the V segment lost 4 bases, leaving 5 bases of the junction unmatched. In germline, CDR1 is SGHRS, CDR2 YFSETQ.

CDR3 in amino acids: CSVEPAGAQETQYF. CDR3 in DNA: TGCAGCGTCGAACCAGCGGGAGCCCAAGAGACCCAGTACTTC. This rearrangement joins TRBV29-1 to TRBJ2-5; 8 positions match TRBD2. Germline V gene data show CDR1 as SQVTM and CDR2 as ANQGSEA. Trimming took 6 bases from V and 1 from J; bases not matched to a gene: 7. This CDR3 has 14 amino acids.

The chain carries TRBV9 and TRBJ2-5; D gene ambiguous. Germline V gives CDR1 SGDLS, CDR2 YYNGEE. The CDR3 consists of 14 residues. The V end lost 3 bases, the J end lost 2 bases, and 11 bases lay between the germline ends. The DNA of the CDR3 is TGTGCCAGCAGCGGGGGTTGGGCGCAAGAGACCCAGTACTTC. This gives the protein CASSGGWAQETQYF. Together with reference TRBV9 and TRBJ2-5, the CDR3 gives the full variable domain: DSGVTQTPKHLITATGQRVTLRCSPRSGDLSVYWYQQSLDQGLQFLIQYYNGEERAKGNILERFSAQQFPDLHSELNLSSLELGDSALYFCASSGGWAQETQYFGPGTRLLVL.

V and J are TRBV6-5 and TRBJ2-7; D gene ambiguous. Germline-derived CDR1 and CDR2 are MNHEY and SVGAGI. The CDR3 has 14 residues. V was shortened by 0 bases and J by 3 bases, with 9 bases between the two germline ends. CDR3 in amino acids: CASSYSRKDYEQYF. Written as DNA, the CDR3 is TGTGCCAGCAGTTACTCGCGGAAGGACTACGAGCAGTACTTC.

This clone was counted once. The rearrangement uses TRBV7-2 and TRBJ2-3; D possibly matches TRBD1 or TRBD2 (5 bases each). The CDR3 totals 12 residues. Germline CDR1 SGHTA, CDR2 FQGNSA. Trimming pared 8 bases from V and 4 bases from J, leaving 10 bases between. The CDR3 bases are TGTGCCAGCGGGGGATTCGCAGATACGCAGTATTTT. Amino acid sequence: CASGGFADTQYF.

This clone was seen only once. DNA of the CDR3: TGTGCCTGGAGCTACCCCCCCATAGGGAGGAGAAACACTGAAGCTTTCTTT. Amino acids: CAWSYPPIGRRNTEAFF. The rearrangement joins TRBV30 to TRBJ1-1; D is undetermined. The CDR3 is 17 residues long. Trimming removed 3 bases at V and 2 bases at J, with 22 bases between. The V gene's germline CDR1 is GTSNPN and CDR2 SVGIG (reference sequence).

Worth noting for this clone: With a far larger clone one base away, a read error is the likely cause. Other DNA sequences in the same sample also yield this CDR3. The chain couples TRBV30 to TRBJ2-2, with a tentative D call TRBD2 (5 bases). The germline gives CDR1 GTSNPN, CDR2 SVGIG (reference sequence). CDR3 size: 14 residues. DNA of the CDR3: TGTGCCTGGAGTCGGGTAGGGTTGTACGGGGAACTGTTTTTT. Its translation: CAWSRVGLYGELFF.

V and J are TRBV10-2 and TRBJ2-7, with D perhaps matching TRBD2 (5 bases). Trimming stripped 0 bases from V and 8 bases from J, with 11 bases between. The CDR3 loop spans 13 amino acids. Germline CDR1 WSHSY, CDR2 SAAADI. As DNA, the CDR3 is TGCGCCAGCAGTGAGTCGCGGGCTTATAAGCAGTACTTC. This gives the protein CASSESRAYKQYF.

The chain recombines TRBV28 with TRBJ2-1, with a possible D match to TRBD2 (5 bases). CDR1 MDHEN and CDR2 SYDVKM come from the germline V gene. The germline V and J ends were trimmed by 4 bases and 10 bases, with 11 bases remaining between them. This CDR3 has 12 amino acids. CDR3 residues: CASSSSRGEQFF. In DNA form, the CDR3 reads TGTGCCAGCAGTTCATCCAGAGGGGAGCAGTTCTTC.

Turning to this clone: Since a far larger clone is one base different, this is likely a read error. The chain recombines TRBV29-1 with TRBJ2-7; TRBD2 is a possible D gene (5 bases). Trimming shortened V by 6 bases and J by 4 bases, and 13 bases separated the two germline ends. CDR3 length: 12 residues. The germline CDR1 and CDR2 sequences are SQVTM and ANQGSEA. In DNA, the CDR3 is TGCAGCGTACTAGTAACCCTGTACGAGCAGTACTTC. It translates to CSVLVTLYEQYF.

CDR3 DNA sequence: TGTGCCATCAGTGGACTAGCGAACTACGAGCAGTACTTC. It translates to CAISGLANYEQYF. The chain employs TRBV10-3 and TRBJ2-7, with 8 bases aligning to TRBD2. V was pared by 4 bases and J by 3 bases, with 2 bases of the junction left unmatched. Germline V gene lookup returns CDR1 ENHRY and CDR2 SYGVKD. The CDR3 extends over 13 amino acids.

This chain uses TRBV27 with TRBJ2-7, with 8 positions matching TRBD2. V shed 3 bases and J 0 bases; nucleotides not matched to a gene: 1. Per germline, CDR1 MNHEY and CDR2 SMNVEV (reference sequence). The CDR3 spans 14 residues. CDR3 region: CASSFGTSSYEQYF. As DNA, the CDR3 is TGTGCCAGCAGTTTTGGGACTAGCTCCTACGAGCAGTACTTC.

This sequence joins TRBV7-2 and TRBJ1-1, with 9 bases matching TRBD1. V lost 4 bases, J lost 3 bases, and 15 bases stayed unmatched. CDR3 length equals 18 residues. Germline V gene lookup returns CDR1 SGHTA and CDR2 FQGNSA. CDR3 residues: CASSSRMTGGVLYTEAFF. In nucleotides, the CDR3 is TGTGCCAGCAGCTCGAGGATGACAGGGGGGGTGCTTTACACTGAAGCTTTCTTT.